This T cell receptor (beta chain) came from a study of CD8 T cells in ankylosing spondylitis. General study results and limits: Reported data indicate significant enrichment of disease-linked clones within matched ankylosing spondylitis synovial fluid. One TCR beta motif, made up of 7 or 8 highly homologous variants, appeared characteristic of ankylosing spondylitis blood. As for the disease-linked clones, they showed a CD8+ phenotype and occurred at relatively low frequencies in peripheral blood.

The authors made TCR beta libraries by quantitative 5'-RACE with molecular barcodes. TCRdb passed the 5' RACE reads through MiXCR, listing each CDR3 protein once. The sample lists over 700,000 distinct CDR3 sequences; over 15% were seen once. The CDR3 has 15 residues. The V and J ends lost 1 base and 7 bases respectively, with 12 bases between them. Germline-derived CDR1 and CDR2 are SGDLS and YYNGEE. This clonotype occurred a few times. What it recognizes is unknown. Sequenced material: blood, either unsorted or a sorted T cell fraction (not recorded which). The TCR was taken from a male donor with ankylosing spondylitis. The chain carries TRBV9 and TRBJ1-6, with D tentatively TRBD1 (5 bases). The chain's CDR3 is CASSVLGRVNSPLHF. CDR3 DNA sequence: TGTGCCAGCAGCGTATTGGGCAGGGTGAATTCACCCCTCCACTTT.